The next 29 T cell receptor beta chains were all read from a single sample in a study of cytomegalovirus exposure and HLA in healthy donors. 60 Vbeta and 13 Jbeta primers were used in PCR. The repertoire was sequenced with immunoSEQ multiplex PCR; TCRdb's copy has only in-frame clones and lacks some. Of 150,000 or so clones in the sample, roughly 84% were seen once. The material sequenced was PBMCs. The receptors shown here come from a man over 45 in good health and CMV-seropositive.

Here the CDR3 DNA reads TGTGCCAGCAGGCGGGGGGGAGGGGGGGAGGGTACAGATACGCAGTATTTT. It is translated as CASRRGGGGEGTDTQYF. V usage is TRBV4-2 and J usage is TRBJ2-3; 9 positions agree with TRBD2. The germline V gene encodes CDR1 LGHNA and CDR2 YNFKEQ. There are 17 residues in the CDR3. Unmatched junction bases numbered 13, after V lost 6 bases and J lost 3 bases.

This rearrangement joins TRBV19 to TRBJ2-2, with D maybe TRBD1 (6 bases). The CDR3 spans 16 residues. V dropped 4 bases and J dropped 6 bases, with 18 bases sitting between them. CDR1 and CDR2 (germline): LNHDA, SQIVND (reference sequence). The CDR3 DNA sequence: TGTGCCAGTAGTACGAGGGACACTGGATATCCCGGGGAGCTGTTTTTT. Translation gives CASSTRDTGYPGELFF. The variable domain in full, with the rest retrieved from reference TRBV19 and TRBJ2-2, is DGGITQSPKYLFRKEGQNVTLSCEQNLNHDAMYWYRQDPGQGLRLIYYSQIVNDFQKGDIAEGYSVSREKKESFPLTVTSAQKNPTAFYLCASSTRDTGYPGELFFGEGSRLTVL.

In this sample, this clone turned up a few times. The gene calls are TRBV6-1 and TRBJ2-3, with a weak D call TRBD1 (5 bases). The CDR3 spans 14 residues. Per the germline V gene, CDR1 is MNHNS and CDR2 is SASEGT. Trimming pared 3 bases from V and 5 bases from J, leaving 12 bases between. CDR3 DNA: TGTGCCAGCAGTGAGGCCAGGGCGAGAGATACGCAGTATTTT. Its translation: CASSEARARDTQYF.

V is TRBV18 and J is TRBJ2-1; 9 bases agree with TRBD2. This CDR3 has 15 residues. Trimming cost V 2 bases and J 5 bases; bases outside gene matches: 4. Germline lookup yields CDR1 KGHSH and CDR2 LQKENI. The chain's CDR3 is CASSPVAGGNNEQFF. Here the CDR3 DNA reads TGTGCCAGCTCACCAGTGGCGGGAGGGAACAATGAGCAGTTCTTC. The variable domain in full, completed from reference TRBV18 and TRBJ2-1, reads NAGVMQNPRHLVRRRGQEARLRCSPMKGHSHVYWYRQLPEEGLKFMVYLQKENIIDESGMPKERFSAEFPKEGPSILRIQQVVRGDSAAYFCASSPVAGGNNEQFFGPGTRLTVL.

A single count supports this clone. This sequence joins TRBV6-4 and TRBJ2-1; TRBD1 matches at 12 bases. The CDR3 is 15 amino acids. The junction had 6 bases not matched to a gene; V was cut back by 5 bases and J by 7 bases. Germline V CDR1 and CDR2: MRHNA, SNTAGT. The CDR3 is CASSKGTGGMNEQFF. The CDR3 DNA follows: TGTGCCAGCAGTAAAGGGACAGGGGGCATGAATGAGCAGTTCTTC.

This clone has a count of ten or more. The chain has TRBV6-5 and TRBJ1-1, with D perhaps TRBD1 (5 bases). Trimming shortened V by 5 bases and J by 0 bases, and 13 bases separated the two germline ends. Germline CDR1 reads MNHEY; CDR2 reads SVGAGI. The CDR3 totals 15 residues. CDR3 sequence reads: CASSGTGAMNTEAFF. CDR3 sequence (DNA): TGTGCCAGCAGTGGTACAGGAGCTATGAACACTGAAGCTTTCTTT.

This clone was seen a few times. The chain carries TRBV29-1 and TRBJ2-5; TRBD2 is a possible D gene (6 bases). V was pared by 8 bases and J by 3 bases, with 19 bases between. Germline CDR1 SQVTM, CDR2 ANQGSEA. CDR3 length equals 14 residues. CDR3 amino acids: CSRPVRREEETQYF. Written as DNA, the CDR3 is TGCAGCCGCCCCGTTCGAAGGGAGGAAGAGACCCAGTACTTC.

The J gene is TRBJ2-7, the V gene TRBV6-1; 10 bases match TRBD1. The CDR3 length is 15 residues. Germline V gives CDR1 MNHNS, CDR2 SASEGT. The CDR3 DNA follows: TGTGCCAGCAGTCAAGCGGGACAGGGGTACAACGAGCAGTACGTC. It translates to CASSQAGQGYNEQYV.

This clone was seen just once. As DNA, the CDR3 is TGTGCCAGCAGTGGAGGGGACAGTAACATAGCCAAAAACATTCAGTACTTC. Its translation is CASSGGDSNIAKNIQYF. This chain connects TRBV2 to TRBJ2-4; 7 nucleotides align to TRBD1. The germline gives CDR1 SNHLY, CDR2 FYNNEI. Unmatched junction bases numbered 9, after V lost 4 bases and J lost 0 bases. The CDR3 is 17 residues long. The full variable domain, with the rest looked up from reference TRBV2 and TRBJ2-4, is EPEVTQTPSHQVTQMGQEVILRCVPISNHLYFYWYRQILGQKVEFLVSFYNNEISEKSEIFDDQFSVERPDGSNFTLKIRSTKLEDSAMYFCASSGGDSNIAKNIQYFGAGTRLSVL.

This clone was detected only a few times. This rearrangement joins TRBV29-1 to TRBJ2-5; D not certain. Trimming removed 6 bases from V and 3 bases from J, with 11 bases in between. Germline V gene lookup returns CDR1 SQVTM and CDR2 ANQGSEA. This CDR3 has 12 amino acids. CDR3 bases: TGCAGCGTCGCACATAATAAAGAGACCCAGTACTTC. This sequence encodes CSVAHNKETQYF.

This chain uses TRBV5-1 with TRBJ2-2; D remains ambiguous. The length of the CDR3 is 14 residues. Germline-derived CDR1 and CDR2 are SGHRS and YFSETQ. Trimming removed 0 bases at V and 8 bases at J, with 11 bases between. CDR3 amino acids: CASSLVSAAGELFF. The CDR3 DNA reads TGCGCCAGCAGCTTGGTGTCTGCGGCTGGGGAGCTGTTTTTT.

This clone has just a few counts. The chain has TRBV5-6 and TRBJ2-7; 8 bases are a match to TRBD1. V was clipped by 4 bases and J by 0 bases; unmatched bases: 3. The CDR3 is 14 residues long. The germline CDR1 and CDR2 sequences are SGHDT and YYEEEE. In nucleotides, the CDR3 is TGTGCCAGCAGCCAGGACAGGGCCTCCTACGAGCAGTACTTC. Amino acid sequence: CASSQDRASYEQYF. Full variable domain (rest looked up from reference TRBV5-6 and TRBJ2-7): DAGVTQSPTHLIKTRGQQVTLRCSPKSGHDTVSWYQQALGQGPQFIFQYYEEEERQRGNFPDRFSGHQFPNYSSELNVNALLLGDSALYLCASSQDRASYEQYFGPGTRLTVT.

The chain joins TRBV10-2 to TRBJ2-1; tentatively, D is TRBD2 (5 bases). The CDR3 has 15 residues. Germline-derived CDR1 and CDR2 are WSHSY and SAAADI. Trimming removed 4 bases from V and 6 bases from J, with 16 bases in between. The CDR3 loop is CASSGVGVLSNEQFF. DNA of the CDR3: TGCGCCAGCAGTGGCGTCGGGGTCCTCAGCAATGAGCAGTTCTTC.

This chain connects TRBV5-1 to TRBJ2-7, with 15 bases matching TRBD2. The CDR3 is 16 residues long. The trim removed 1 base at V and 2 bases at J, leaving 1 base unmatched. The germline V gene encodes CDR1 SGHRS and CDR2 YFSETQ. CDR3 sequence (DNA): TGCGCCAGCAGCTTGAGGACTAGCGGGGGGGCCTACGAGCAGTACTTC. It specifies CASSLRTSGGAYEQYF.

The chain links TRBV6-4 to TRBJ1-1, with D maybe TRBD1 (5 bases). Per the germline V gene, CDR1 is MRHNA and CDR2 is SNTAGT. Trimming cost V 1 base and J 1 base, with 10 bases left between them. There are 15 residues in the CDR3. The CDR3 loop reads CASSDWGRGNTEAFF. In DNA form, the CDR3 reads TGTGCCAGCAGTGACTGGGGGAGGGGGAACACTGAAGCTTTCTTT.

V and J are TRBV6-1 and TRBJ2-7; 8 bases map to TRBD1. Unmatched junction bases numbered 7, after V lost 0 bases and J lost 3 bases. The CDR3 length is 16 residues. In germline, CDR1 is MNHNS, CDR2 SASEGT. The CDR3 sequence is CASSEAARTGLYEQYF. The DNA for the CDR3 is TGTGCCAGCAGTGAAGCGGCTAGGACAGGGCTCTACGAGCAGTACTTC.

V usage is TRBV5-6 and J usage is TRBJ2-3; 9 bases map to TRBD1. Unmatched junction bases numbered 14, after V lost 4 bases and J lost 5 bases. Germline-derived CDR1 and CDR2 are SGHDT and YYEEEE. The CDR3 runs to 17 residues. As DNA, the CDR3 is TGTGCCAGCAGCGTGGGAAGGGGACAGGGTGTTGTAGATACGCAGTATTTT. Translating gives CASSVGRGQGVVDTQYF.

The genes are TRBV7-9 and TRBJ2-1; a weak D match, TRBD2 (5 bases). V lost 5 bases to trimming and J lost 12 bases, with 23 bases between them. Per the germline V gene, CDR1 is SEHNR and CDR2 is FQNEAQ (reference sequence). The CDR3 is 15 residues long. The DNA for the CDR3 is TGTGCCAGCAGCCCCCCCATAAATGAGCGGTTGACGCAGTTCTTC. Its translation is CASSPPINERLTQFF.

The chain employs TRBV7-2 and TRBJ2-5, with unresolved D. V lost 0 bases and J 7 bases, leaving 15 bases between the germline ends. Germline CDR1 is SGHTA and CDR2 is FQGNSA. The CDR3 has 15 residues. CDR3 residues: CASSLAVATLRTQYF. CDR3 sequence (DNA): TGTGCCAGCAGCTTAGCGGTCGCTACTCTCCGGACCCAGTACTTC.

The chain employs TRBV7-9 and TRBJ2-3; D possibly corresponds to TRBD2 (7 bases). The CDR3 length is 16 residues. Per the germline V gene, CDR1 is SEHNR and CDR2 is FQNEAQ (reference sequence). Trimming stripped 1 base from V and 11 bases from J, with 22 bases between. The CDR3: CASSLEGGGPFSVQYF. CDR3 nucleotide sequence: TGTGCCAGCAGCTTAGAAGGGGGGGGCCCCTTTTCGGTGCAGTATTTT.

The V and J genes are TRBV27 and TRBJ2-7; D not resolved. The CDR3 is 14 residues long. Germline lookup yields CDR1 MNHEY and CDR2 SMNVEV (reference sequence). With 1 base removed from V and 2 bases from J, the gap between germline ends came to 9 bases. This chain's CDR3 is CASSLLSRPYEQYV. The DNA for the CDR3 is TGTGCCAGCAGTTTATTAAGCAGGCCCTACGAGCAGTACGTC.

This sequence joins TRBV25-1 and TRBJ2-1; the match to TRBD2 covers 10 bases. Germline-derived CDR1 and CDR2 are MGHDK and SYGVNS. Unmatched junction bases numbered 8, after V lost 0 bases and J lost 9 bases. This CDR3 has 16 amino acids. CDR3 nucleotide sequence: TGTGCCAGCAGTGAATACGCTAGCGGGAGCGGCGGTGAGCAGTTCTTC. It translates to CASSEYASGSGGEQFF. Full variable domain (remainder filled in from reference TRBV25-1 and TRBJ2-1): EADIYQTPRYLVIGTGKKITLECSQTMGHDKMYWYQQDPGMELHLIHYSYGVNSTEKGDLSSESTVSRIRTEHFPLTLESARPSHTSQYLCASSEYASGSGGEQFFGPGTRLTVL.

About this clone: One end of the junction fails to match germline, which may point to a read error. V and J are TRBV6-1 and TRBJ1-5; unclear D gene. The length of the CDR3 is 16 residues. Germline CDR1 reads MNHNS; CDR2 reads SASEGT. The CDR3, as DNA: TGTGCCAGCAGCGAAGGAAGGAGCCGTGGGAATCAGCCCCAGCATTTT. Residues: CASSEGRSRGNQPQHF.

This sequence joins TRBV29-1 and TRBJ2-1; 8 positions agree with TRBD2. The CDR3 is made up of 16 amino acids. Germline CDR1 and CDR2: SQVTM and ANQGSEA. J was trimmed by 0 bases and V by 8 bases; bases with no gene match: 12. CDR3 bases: TGCAGCATGGTACTAGCGGTAAGAGGCTCCTACAATGAGCAGTTCTTC. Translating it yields CSMVLAVRGSYNEQFF.

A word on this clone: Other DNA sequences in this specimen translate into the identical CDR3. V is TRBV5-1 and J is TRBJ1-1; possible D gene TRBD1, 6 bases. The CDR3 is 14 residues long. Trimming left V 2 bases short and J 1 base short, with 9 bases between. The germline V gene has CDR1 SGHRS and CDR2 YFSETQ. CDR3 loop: CASSLTGSNTEAFF. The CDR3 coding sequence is TGCGCCAGCAGCTTAACAGGGTCGAACACTGAAGCTTTCTTT.

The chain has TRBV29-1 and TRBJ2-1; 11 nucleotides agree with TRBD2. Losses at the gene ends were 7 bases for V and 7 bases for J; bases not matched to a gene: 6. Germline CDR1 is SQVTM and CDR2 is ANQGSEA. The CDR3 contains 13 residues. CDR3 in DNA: TGCAGCGCCGCGGGACTAGCGGTAAATGAGCAGTTCTTC. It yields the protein CSAAGLAVNEQFF.

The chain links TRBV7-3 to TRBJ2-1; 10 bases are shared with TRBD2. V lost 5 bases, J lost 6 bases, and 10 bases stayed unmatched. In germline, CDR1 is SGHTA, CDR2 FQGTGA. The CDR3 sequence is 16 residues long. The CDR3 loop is CASSAHSGGNTNEQFF. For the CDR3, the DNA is TGTGCCAGCAGCGCTCATAGCGGGGGGAATACCAATGAGCAGTTCTTC.

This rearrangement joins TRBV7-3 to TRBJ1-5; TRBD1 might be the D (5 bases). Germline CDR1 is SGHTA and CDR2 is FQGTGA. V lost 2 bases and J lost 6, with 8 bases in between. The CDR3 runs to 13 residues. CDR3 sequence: CASSLLGGQPQHF. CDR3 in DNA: TGTGCCAGCAGCTTACTGGGGGGTCAGCCCCAGCATTTT.

CDR3: CASSAGLAGVSRIEQYF. CDR3 nucleotides: TGTGCCAGCAGCGCAGGACTAGCGGGGGTATCGAGGATCGAGCAGTACTTC. This chain uses TRBV11-2 with TRBJ2-5; TRBD2 matches 13 bases. The J call may be in error: the DNA end matches TRBJ2-7 better. Looked up from germline, CDR1 is SGHAT and CDR2 is FQNNGV. The CDR3 covers 17 residues.